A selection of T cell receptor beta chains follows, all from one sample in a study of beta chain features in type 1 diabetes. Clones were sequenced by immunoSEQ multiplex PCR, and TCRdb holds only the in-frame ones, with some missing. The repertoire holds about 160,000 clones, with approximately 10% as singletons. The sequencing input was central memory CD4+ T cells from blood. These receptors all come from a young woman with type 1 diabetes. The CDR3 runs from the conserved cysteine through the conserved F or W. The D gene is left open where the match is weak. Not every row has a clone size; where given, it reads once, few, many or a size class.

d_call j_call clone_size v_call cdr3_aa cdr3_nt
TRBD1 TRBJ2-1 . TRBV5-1 CASSLELGTGNEQFF TGCGCCAGCAGCTTGGAATTGGGGACAGGCAATGAGCAGTTCTTC
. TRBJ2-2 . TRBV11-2 CASSGNGVTGELFF TGTGCCAGCAGCGGCAACGGGGTTACCGGGGAGCTGTTTTTT
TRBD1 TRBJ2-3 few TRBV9 CASRGTGEDTQYF TGTGCCAGCAGGGGGACAGGGGAGGATACGCAGTATTTT
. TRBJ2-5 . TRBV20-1 CSAPRQETQYF TGCAGTGCTCCGCGGCAAGAGACCCAGTACTTC
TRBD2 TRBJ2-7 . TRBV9 CASSPSVAGYYEQYF TGTGCCAGCAGCCCGTCCGTAGCGGGATACTACGAGCAGTACTTC
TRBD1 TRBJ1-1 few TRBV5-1 CASSGQGMNTEAFF TGCGCCAGCAGCGGACAGGGTATGAACACTGAAGCTTTCTTT
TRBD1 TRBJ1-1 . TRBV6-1 CASSADRMNTEAFF TGTGCCAGCAGCGCGGACAGGATGAACACTGAAGCTTTCTTT
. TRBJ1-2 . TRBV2 CASSARTGVVYGYTF TGTGCCAGCAGTGCGCGAACGGGGGTCGTCTATGGCTACACCTTC
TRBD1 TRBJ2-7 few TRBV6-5 CASTGTGSYEQYF TGTGCCAGCACCGGGACAGGCTCCTACGAGCAGTACTTC
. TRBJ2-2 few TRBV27 CASSSRNTGELFF TGTGCCAGCAGCTCCAGGAACACCGGGGAGCTGTTTTTT
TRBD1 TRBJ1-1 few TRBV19 CASSLDRGVVNTEAFF TGTGCCAGTAGTCTGGACAGGGGAGTGGTGAACACTGAAGCTTTCTTT
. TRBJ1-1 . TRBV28 CASYEELNTEAFF TGTGCCAGTTACGAGGAGTTGAACACTGAAGCTTTCTTT
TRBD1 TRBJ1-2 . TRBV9 CASSQLWGGTGLDGYTF TGTGCCAGCAGCCAGCTATGGGGGGGGACAGGGTTAGATGGCTACACCTTC
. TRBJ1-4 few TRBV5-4 CASSSPQDQELFF TGTGCCAGCAGCTCACCACAGGACCAGGAACTGTTTTTT
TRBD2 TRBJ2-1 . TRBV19 CASSLTGGSYNEQFF TGTGCCAGTAGTCTAACGGGAGGGTCCTACAATGAGCAGTTCTTC
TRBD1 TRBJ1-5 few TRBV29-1 CSVRTGVNQPQHF TGCAGCGTTCGGACAGGGGTCAATCAGCCCCAGCATTTT
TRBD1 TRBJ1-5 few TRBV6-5 CASSHRQGFGQPQHF TGTGCCAGCAGTCACCGACAGGGTTTCGGGCAGCCCCAGCATTTT
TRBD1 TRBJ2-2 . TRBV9 CASSPRGTGGTGELFF TGTGCCAGCAGCCCCCGCGGGACAGGGGGAACCGGGGAGCTGTTTTTT
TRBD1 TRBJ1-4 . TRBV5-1 CASSSPGTVNEKLFF TGCGCCAGCAGCTCCCCCGGGACAGTCAATGAAAAACTGTTTTTT
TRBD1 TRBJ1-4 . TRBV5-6 CASSLGWTGGEKLFF TGTGCCAGCAGCTTGGGATGGACAGGGGGTGAAAAACTGTTTTTT
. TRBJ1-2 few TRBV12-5 CASAADRIYGYTF TGTGCTAGTGCCGCCGACAGAATCTATGGCTACACCTTC
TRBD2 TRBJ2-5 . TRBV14 CASSQERAGVKYF TGTGCCAGCAGCCAAGAGCGGGCGGGAGTCAAGTACTTC
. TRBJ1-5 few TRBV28 CASSLRQTGGHF TGTGCCAGCAGTTTACGGCAAACCGGGGGGCATTTT
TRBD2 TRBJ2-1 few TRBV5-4 CASSWGQRDEQFF TGTGCCAGCAGCTGGGGCCAGCGGGACGAGCAGTTCTTC
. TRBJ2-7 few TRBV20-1 CSALQIDEQYF TGCAGTGCCTTACAAATCGACGAGCAGTACTTC
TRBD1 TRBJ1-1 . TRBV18 CASSFAPGTGDYTEAFF TGTGCCAGCTCATTCGCGCCCGGGACAGGGGACTACACTGAAGCTTTCTTT
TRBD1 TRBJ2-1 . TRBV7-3 CASSSSGTENEQFF TGTGCCAGCAGCTCATCCGGGACAGAGAATGAGCAGTTCTTC
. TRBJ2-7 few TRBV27 CASSLIVGNSYEQYF TGTGCCAGCAGTTTAATCGTTGGCAACTCCTACGAGCAGTACTTC
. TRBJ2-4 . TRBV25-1 CASSDGGTGKNIQYF TGTGCCAGCAGTGACGGCGGAACCGGCAAAAACATTCAGTACTTC
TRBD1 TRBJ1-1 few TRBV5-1 CASSLWTGSIAEAFF TGCGCCAGCAGCCTATGGACAGGGAGTATCGCTGAAGCTTTCTTT
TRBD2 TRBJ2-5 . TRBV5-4 CASRSLAGVDEETQYF TGTGCCAGCAGATCCCTAGCGGGAGTCGATGAGGAGACCCAGTACTTC
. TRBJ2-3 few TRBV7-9 CASSLTVSTDTQYF TGTGCCAGCAGCTTAACGGTGAGCACAGATACGCAGTATTTT
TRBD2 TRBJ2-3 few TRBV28 CASSSGGRLTDTQYF TGTGCCAGCAGTTCGGGCGGGAGGCTCACAGATACGCAGTATTTT
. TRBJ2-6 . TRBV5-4 CASSLGGNSGANVLTF TGTGCCAGCAGCTTGGGCGGGAACTCTGGGGCCAACGTCCTGACTTTC
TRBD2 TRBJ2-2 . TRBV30 CAWRRGAGAGELFF TGTGCCTGGAGGCGCGGGGCGGGGGCCGGGGAGCTGTTTTTT
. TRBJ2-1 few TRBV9 CASSAQGEQFF TGTGCCAGCAGCGCACAGGGTGAGCAGTTCTTC
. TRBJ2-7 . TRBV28 CASRPWTDISYEQYF TGTGCCAGCAGACCGTGGACAGATATCTCCTACGAGCAGTACTTC
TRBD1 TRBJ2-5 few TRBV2 CASPLPGQGQETQYF TGTGCCAGCCCCCTCCCGGGACAGGGTCAAGAGACCCAGTACTTC
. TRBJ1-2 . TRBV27 CASSQYRDTNLRYGYTF TGTGCCAGCAGCCAATATCGGGACACCAACCTTCGCTATGGCTACACCTTC
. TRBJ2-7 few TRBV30 CAWGLNYEQYF TGTGCCTGGGGCCTGAACTACGAGCAGTACTTC
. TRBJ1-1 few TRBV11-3 CASSSPTVMNTEAFF TGTGCCAGCAGCTCGCCGACAGTTATGAACACTGAAGCTTTCTTT
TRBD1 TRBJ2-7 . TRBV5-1 CASSSGQVSYEQYF TGCGCCAGCAGCTCCGGACAGGTCAGCTACGAGCAGTACTTC
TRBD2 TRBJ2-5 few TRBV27 CASSPWTSGRTGTQYF TGTGCCAGCAGCCCATGGACTAGCGGGAGGACGGGGACCCAGTACTTC
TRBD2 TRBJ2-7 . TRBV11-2 CASSLGAGGSSEQYF TGTGCCAGCAGCTTAGGAGCGGGAGGGAGCTCCGAGCAGTACTTC
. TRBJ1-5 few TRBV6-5 CASSWTREGQPQHF TGTGCCAGCAGTTGGACCAGGGAGGGTCAGCCCCAGCATTTT
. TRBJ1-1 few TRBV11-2 CASSLDGGSTEAFF TGTGCCAGCAGCTTAGATGGGGGGAGCACTGAAGCTTTCTTT
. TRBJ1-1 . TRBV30 CAWSRTTATMNTEAFF TGTGCCTGGAGTCGAACGACAGCTACCATGAACACTGAAGCTTTCTTT
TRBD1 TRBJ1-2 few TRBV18 CASSGGQGTNYGYTF TGTGCCAGCTCAGGGGGACAGGGGACGAACTATGGCTACACCTTC
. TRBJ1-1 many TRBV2 CASSLQTNTEAFF TGTGCCAGCAGTTTACAGACGAACACTGAAGCTTTCTTT
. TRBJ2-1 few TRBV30 CAWSVRGTEQFF TGTGCCTGGAGTGTAAGGGGGACTGAGCAGTTCTTC
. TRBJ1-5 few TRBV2 CASRTGRGNQPQHF TGTGCCAGCAGGACGGGCAGGGGCAATCAGCCCCAGCATTTT
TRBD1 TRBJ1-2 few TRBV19 CASTSTDREGGYTF TGTGCCAGTACCTCTACCGACAGGGAAGGCGGCTACACCTTC
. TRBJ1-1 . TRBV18 CASSPFKHTEAFF TGTGCCAGCTCACCATTTAAGCACACTGAAGCTTTCTTT
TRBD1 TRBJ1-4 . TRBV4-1 CASSQGWTGGRHGEKLFF TGCGCCAGCAGCCAAGGATGGACAGGGGGTCGACATGGTGAAAAACTGTTTTTT
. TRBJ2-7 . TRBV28 CASSLLSPYEQYF TGTGCCAGCAGTTTACTCTCCCCCTACGAGCAGTACTTC
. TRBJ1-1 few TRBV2 CASGWAMNTEAFF TGTGCCAGCGGGTGGGCGATGAACACTGAAGCTTTCTTT
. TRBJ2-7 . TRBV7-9 CASSLSGSAYEQYF TGTGCCAGCAGCTTATCCGGGAGCGCCTACGAGCAGTACTTC
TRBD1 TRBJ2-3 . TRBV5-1 CASGSGTGLTDTQYF TGCGCCAGCGGCTCCGGGACAGGGTTAACAGATACGCAGTATTTT
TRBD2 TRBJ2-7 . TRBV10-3 CAIMGGRASEQYF TGTGCCATCATGGGCGGGAGGGCCTCCGAGCAGTACTTC